What follows describes a single T cell receptor beta chain. The antigen it binds to is not known. It has no much larger one-base neighbor in the sample; base qualities were not kept. The CDR3 runs 12 amino acids, cysteine and phenylalanine included. Left in the record is the CDR3 DNA by itself, 36 bases read in frame from the first base. V gives up 5 bases and J gives up 2 bases, and the segment between their germline ends measures 7 bases. CDR1 MNHEY and CDR2 SMNVEV were looked up in the germline V gene (reference sequence). These data are taken from a study of cytomegalovirus exposure and HLA in healthy donors (dated by TCRdb to the late 2010s). About the study as a whole: The 500 to 800 repertoires of the first cohort and the roughly 120 validation repertoires were produced on the same platform, according to a later analysis. The study combined high-throughput TCR immunosequencing, statistical association of individual TCRs with disease status, and machine learning to predict cytomegalovirus infection status. The study was designed to test whether signatures of past pathogen exposure could be identified by cataloging public T cell receptors. Besides the first cohort of some 670 subjects, a separate validation cohort made up of 120 or so different subjects was used. What the study reported, not specific to this receptor: A later analysis had no HLA typing for the validation cohort, so co-occurrence there was scored across all 110 or so repertoires. In both the original and validation cohorts, the classifier was reported to diagnose cytomegalovirus status with high specificity and sensitivity. Of the cluster scores, 85% to 95% were above 0 in a later analysis, which found that TCRs clustered in the first cohort also tended to co-occur in the 120 validation repertoires. The authors suggested that the approach could potentially be generalized to other disease states and immunological phenotypes. A total of about 180 TCR beta chains were listed by the study as associated with cytomegalovirus. While some public TCRs were present in many individuals, most TCR sequences turned up only very rarely across donors. In vitro tests confirmed that a few of the cytomegalovirus-associated TCR beta chains recognize cytomegalovirus antigens.

The donors were included in the validation cohort of approximately 130 subjects, a group kept apart from the roughly 680-subject first cohort. Libraries were made using the immunoSEQ multiplex PCR assay. The authors' analysis ran thus. A statistical classification framework was developed to diagnose cytomegalovirus status using the catalog of TCR beta chain sequences. In its TCRdb copy, this immuneACCESS table keeps in-frame sequences only and misses some clones. Where compared with another copy, unresolved V genes explain less than half of these, and the others have no known cause. That table gives V, J and clone size, and the DNA gave D and trimming. The sample data list some 60,000 clones, and approximately 96% of these were observed just once. The ten largest clonotypes hold 0.85% to 1% of the sample.

The TCR comes from a man between 18 and 35 years old in good health and CMV-seronegative. Sequencing was performed on PBMCs. The chain was built from TRBV27 and TRBJ2-7, and TRBD1 may be the D gene, going by 5 matching bases. The encoded CDR3 is CASSDSPYEQYF. In nucleotide form, the sequence is TGTGCCAGCAGTGACAGTCCCTACGAGCAGTACTTC.